The 13 T cell receptor beta chains in this list originate from one sample, sequenced in a study of T-cell reconstitution after alpha-beta-depleted transplantation in children. A library of TCRbeta sequences, prepared with unique molecular identifiers, was generated. MiXCR, applied by TCRdb to the PCR reads, yields one record per CDR3 protein. The sample carries just under 550,000 distinct CDR3 sequences, about 17% recorded once. The sequences come from PBMCs from the stem cell graft donor, collected from the stem cell graft. These receptors came from a human donor who donated a stem cell graft to a child with acute lymphoblastic leukemia.

The chain employs TRBV15 and TRBJ2-5, with D possibly TRBD2 on 6 matching bases. Trimming took 5 bases from V and 1 from J, leaving 17 bases between them. This CDR3 spans 16 amino acids. The germline gives CDR1 LNHNV, CDR2 YYDKDF (reference sequence). For the CDR3, the DNA is TGTGCCACCAGCGAGCCACGGGGTAGCGGCCAAGAGACCCAGTACTTC. Protein product: CATSEPRGSGQETQYF.

Only a few counts were recorded for this clonotype. This chain uses TRBV12-3 or TRBV12-4 with TRBJ2-5; 9 bases are shared with TRBD2. Unmatched junction bases numbered 8, after V lost 7 bases and J lost 5 bases. This CDR3 spans 14 amino acids. CDR3 coding DNA: TGTGCCAGCAATCTAGCGGGAACCCCGGAGACCCAGTACTTC. The encoded protein is CASNLAGTPETQYF.

The genes are TRBV20-1 and TRBJ1-2, with 11 bases lining up with TRBD1. V dropped 4 bases and J dropped 7; count of bases not matched to a gene: 8. The CDR3 has 14 amino acids. The germline V gene has CDR1 DFQATT and CDR2 SNEGSKA (reference sequence). The DNA of the CDR3 is TGCAGTGCTAATCCGGGACAGGGGGGTAGTGGCTACACCTTC. This codes for CSANPGQGGSGYTF.

This clonotype was counted between two and nine times. The chain links TRBV7-2 to TRBJ1-2; 9 nucleotides line up with TRBD1. The germline gives CDR1 SGHTA, CDR2 FQGNSA. The CDR3 spans 17 residues. Trimming took 3 bases from V and 4 from J; bases not matched to a gene: 12. The CDR3 loop is CASSFRDRDARIYGYTF. The CDR3 DNA reads TGTGCCAGCAGCTTCCGGGACAGGGATGCCCGAATCTATGGCTACACCTTC.

This clonotype has more than one count but fewer than ten. The rearrangement uses TRBV7-9 and TRBJ2-7; 10 nucleotides agree with TRBD1. Germline CDR1 is SEHNR and CDR2 is FQNEAQ (reference sequence). Trimming removed 3 bases from V and 4 bases from J; junction bases left unmatched: 3. The CDR3 is 14 amino acids. CDR3 protein: CASSLTGGRYEQYF. CDR3 DNA sequence: TGTGCCAGCAGCTTGACAGGGGGCAGGTACGAGCAGTACTTC.

The chain couples TRBV6-1 to TRBJ2-1, with 8 bases that match TRBD1. Trimming at V came to 6 bases and at J to 5 bases, leaving 9 bases not matched to a gene. The CDR3 runs 15 residues. Germline assignment: CDR1 MNHNS and CDR2 SASEGT. CDR3 DNA: TGTGCCAGCAGCCGGGACAGGTCGGGAAACAATGAGCAGTTCTTC. It codes for CASSRDRSGNNEQFF.

The chain carries TRBV5-1 and TRBJ2-1; 8 positions match TRBD2. Germline assignment: CDR1 SGHRS and CDR2 YFSETQ. The trim removed 0 bases at V and 9 bases at J, leaving 11 bases unmatched. The CDR3 length is 16 residues. The CDR3 spells CASSLAGLGVRVEQFF. The CDR3 DNA sequence: TGCGCCAGCAGCTTGGCGGGACTAGGAGTTCGGGTTGAGCAGTTCTTC.

This clonotype was found a few times. This chain joins TRBV12-3 or TRBV12-4 and TRBJ1-3; a weak D match, TRBD1 (5 bases). The CDR3 has 14 amino acids. V gave up 4 bases and J gave up 0 bases, with 7 bases separating them. CDR3 sequence (DNA): TGTGCCAGCAGTTGGGACGGCTCTGGAAACACCATATATTTT. The encoded protein is CASSWDGSGNTIYF.

The V and J genes are TRBV9 and TRBJ2-7; 11 nucleotides agree with TRBD1. This CDR3 is 16 amino acids long. The V gene's germline CDR1 is SGDLS and CDR2 YYNGEE. The junction had 8 bases not matched to a gene; V was cut back by 3 bases and J by 3 bases. DNA of the CDR3: TGTGCCAGCAGCGGAAGGGCCGGGACAGGGGGCTACGAGCAGTACTTC. Protein sequence: CASSGRAGTGGYEQYF.

This clonotype turned up a few times. The chain uses TRBV21-1 and TRBJ2-7. TRBV21-1 is described as a pseudogene. CDR3 length: 18 residues. The CDR3 protein is CASSKRKLRNANFYEQYF. In nucleotides, the CDR3 is TGTGCCAGCAGCAAAAGAAAACTACGAAATGCGAACTTCTACGAGCAGTACTTC.

This clonotype was detected only a few times. The chain is built from TRBV18 and TRBJ2-1; D remains ambiguous. The CDR3 is 14 residues long. Germline CDR1 and CDR2: KGHSH and LQKENI. The V gene lost 3 bases and the J gene lost 2 bases, with 8 bases spanning the gap. As DNA, the CDR3 is TGTGCCAGCTCACCGAGCAATCCCTACAATGAGCAGTTCTTC. Encoded protein: CASSPSNPYNEQFF. Supplemented by reference TRBV18 and TRBJ2-1, the full variable domain reads NAGVMQNPRHLVRRRGQEARLRCSPMKGHSHVYWYRQLPEEGLKFMVYLQKENIIDESGMPKERFSAEFPKEGPSILRIQQVVRGDSAAYFCASSPSNPYNEQFFGPGTRLTVL.

The V and J genes are TRBV29-1 and TRBJ2-5; D might be TRBD2 (5 bases). Germline V gives CDR1 SQVTM, CDR2 ANQGSEA. The CDR3 sequence is 10 residues long. The V gene lost 8 bases and the J gene lost 5 bases, with 9 bases spanning the gap. CDR3 in DNA: TGCAGCTCGACGGGGGAGACCCAGTACTTC. Its protein product is CSSTGETQYF. Variable domain in full (rest from reference TRBV29-1 and TRBJ2-5): SAVISQKPSRDICQRGTSLTIQCQVDSQVTMMFWYRQQPGQSLTLIATANQGSEATYESGFVIDKFPISRPNLTFSTLTVSNMSPEDSSIYLCSSTGETQYFGPGTRLLVL.

In its sample, this clonotype was seen many times. V usage is TRBV12-3 or TRBV12-4 and J usage is TRBJ2-7, with 7 bases identical to TRBD1. This CDR3 spans 14 amino acids. With 5 bases clipped from V and 3 bases from J, the junction kept 7 bases outside the gene matches. CDR3 region: CASSPGQRSYEQYF. For the CDR3, the DNA is TGTGCCAGCAGTCCGGGACAGAGAAGCTACGAGCAGTACTTC.